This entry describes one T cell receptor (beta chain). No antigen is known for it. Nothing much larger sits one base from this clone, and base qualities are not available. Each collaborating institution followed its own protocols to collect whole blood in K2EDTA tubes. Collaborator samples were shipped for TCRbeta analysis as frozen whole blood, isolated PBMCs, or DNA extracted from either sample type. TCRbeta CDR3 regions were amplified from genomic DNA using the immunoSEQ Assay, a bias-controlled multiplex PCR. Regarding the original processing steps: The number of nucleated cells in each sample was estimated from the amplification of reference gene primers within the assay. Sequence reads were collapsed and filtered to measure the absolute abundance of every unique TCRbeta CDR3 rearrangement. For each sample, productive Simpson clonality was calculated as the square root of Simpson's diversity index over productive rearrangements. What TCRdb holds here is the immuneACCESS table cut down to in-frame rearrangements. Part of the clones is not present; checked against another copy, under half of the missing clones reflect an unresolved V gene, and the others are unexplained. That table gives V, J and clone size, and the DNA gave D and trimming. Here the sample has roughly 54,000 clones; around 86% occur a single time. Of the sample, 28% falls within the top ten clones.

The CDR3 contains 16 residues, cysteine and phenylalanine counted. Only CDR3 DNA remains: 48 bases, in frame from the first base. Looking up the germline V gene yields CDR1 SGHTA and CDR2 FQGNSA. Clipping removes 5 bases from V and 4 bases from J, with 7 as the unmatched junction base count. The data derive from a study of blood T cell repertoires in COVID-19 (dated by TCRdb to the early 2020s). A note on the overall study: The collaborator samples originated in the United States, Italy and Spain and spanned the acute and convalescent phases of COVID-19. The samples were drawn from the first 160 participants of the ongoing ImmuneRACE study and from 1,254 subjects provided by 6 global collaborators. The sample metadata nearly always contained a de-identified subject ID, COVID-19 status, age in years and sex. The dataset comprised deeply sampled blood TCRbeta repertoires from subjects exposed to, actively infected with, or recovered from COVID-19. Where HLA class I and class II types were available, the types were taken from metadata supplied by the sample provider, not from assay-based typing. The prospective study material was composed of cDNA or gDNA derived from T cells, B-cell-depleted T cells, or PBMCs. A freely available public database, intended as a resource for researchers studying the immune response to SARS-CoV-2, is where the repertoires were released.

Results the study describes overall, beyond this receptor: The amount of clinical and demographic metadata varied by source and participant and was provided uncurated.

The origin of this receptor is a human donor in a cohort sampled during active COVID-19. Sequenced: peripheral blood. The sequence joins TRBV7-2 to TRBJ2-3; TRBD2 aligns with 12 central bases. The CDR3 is CASSLRLAGDADTQYF. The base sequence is TGTGCCAGCAGCCTAAGACTAGCGGGAGACGCAGATACGCAGTATTTT.